This T cell receptor (beta chain) was sequenced during a study of long-term antiretroviral therapy in people with HIV. Regarding the study as a whole: Blood draws took place between the mid-2000s and the late 2010s and possibly involved older ART regimens.

J lost 7 bases, V lost 1 base, and 0 bases had no gene match. The germline gives CDR1 MGHDK, CDR2 SYGVNS. The CDR3 length is 13 residues. In each sample, about 0.95-11 million cryopreserved PBMC were present before DNA extraction. This clone has just one count. What it recognizes is unknown. Assay version v3.0 of immunoSEQ was used, and it was run at survey level. Using immunoSEQ multiplex PCR, the repertoire was profiled, and TCRdb retains in-frame clones only, with some absent. The profile shows 19,000 or so clones, 80% of them singletons. This specimen was unsorted PBMCs, taken 0.2 years after starting antiretroviral therapy. The chain couples TRBV25-1 to TRBJ2-2, with 7 bases fitting TRBD2. The TCR was taken from a woman in her forties with HIV. For the CDR3, the DNA is TGTGCCAGCAGTGAATCGGGGGGCGGGGAGCTGTTTTTT. It is translated as CASSESGGGELFF. The full variable domain, completed using reference TRBV25-1 and TRBJ2-2, is EADIYQTPRYLVIGTGKKITLECSQTMGHDKMYWYQQDPGMELHLIHYSYGVNSTEKGDLSSESTVSRIRTEHFPLTLESARPSHTSQYLCASSESGGGELFFGEGSRLTVL.